Below, 17 T cell receptor beta chains from the same sample are listed, as sequenced in a study of T cells after yellow fever vaccination. TCRdb redid the calling of the 5' RACE reads with MiXCR, one entry per CDR3 protein. Among about 430,000 distinct CDR3 sequences, about 19% were seen once, and the ten largest hold roughly a sixth. The sequenced sample was PBMCs, obtained before the yellow fever booster vaccination. The receptor set was obtained from a young man who received the YFV17D yellow fever vaccine.

This clonotype has a handful of counts. The chain combines TRBV29-1 with TRBJ1-2; D possibly corresponds to TRBD1 (5 bases). V was shortened by 0 bases and J by 5 bases, with 13 bases between the two germline ends. Germline V gene data show CDR1 as SQVTM and CDR2 as ANQGSEA. CDR3 length equals 14 residues. CDR3 amino acids: CSVEEWGRDYGYTF. The CDR3 bases are TGCAGCGTTGAAGAGTGGGGGAGGGATTATGGCTACACCTTC.

The sample holds a few counts of this clonotype. The V and J genes are TRBV10-3 and TRBJ1-5, with unresolved D. Germline values: CDR1 ENHRY, CDR2 SYGVKD. V was shortened by 11 bases and J by 7 bases, with 18 bases between the two germline ends. The length of the CDR3 is 13 residues. CDR3 amino acids: CAASPREDQPQHF. The CDR3 DNA is TGTGCCGCTTCCCCAAGGGAGGACCAGCCCCAGCATTTT.

The chain is built from TRBV4-2 and TRBJ1-1; 10 bases match TRBD1. The V gene's germline CDR1 is LGHNA and CDR2 YNFKEQ. The CDR3 runs to 16 residues. The V and J ends lost 1 base and 6 bases, in that order; junction bases with no gene match: 8. The CDR3 is CASSQGVGQGKAEAFF. Here the CDR3 DNA reads TGTGCCAGCAGCCAAGGTGTGGGACAGGGGAAAGCTGAAGCTTTCTTT.

V and J are TRBV10-3 and TRBJ1-1; TRBD1 matches 9 bases. Germline V gene sequence: CDR1 ENHRY, CDR2 SYGVKD. V shed 6 bases and J 1 base; nucleotides not matched to a gene: 3. CDR3 size: 14 residues. The CDR3 region is CAISRDRENTEAFF. In DNA form, the CDR3 reads TGTGCCATCAGCCGGGACAGGGAGAACACTGAAGCTTTCTTT.

This clonotype was counted a few times. The chain links TRBV5-8 to TRBJ2-6; D remains ambiguous. Germline CDR1 reads SGHTS; CDR2 reads YDEGEE. V lost 2 bases to trimming and J lost 2 bases, with 8 bases between them. The CDR3 extends over 15 amino acids. Here the CDR3 reads CASSFDLTGANVLTF. The CDR3 DNA reads TGTGCCAGCAGCTTTGACCTAACTGGGGCCAACGTCCTGACTTTC. The whole variable domain, filled in from reference TRBV5-8 and TRBJ2-6, reads EAGVTQSPTHLIKTRGQQATLRCSPISGHTSVYWYQQALGLGLQFLLWYDEGEERNRGNFPPRFSGRQFPNYSSELNVNALELEDSALYLCASSFDLTGANVLTFGAGSRLTVL.

In this sample, this clonotype turned up once. This chain joins TRBV6-5 and TRBJ2-7; D not resolved. In germline, CDR1 is MNHEY, CDR2 SVGAGI. CDR3 size: 13 residues. The V gene lost 2 bases and the J gene lost 5 bases, with 10 bases spanning the gap. CDR3 protein: CASSYDIFNEQYF. In DNA form, the CDR3 reads TGTGCCAGCAGTTACGACATTTTTAACGAGCAGTACTTC.

This sequence joins TRBV12-3 or TRBV12-4 and TRBJ2-3, with TRBD1 matching over 9 bases. The CDR3 runs 16 residues. J was trimmed by 3 bases and V by 7 bases; bases with no gene match: 11. As DNA, the CDR3 is TGTGCCAGCACCTTCCGAACAGGGGGCAGGACAGATACGCAGTATTTT. It encodes CASTFRTGGRTDTQYF.

This clonotype was counted between two and nine times. This rearrangement joins TRBV27 to TRBJ2-3; the D gene is possibly TRBD1 (5 bases). V gave up 8 bases and J gave up 4 bases, with 13 bases separating them. Germline CDR1 reads MNHEY; CDR2 reads SMNVEV (reference sequence). The CDR3 is 13 amino acids. The CDR3 is CASFPGNADTQYF. The CDR3 coding sequence is TGTGCCAGCTTTCCAGGGAACGCAGATACGCAGTATTTT.

The chain combines TRBV3-1 with TRBJ2-7, with 7 bases fitting TRBD2. The CDR3 sequence is 16 residues long. CDR1 is LGHDT and CDR2 is YNNKEL in the germline V gene (reference sequence). The V gene end was trimmed by 1 base and the J gene end by 2 bases; junction bases not matched to a gene: 8. CDR3 coding DNA: TGTGCCAGCAGCCAAGGGATTATGGCGGGGGCCTACGAGCAGTACGTC. This translates into CASSQGIMAGAYEQYV.

The sample holds a few counts of this clonotype. The chain combines TRBV6-4 with TRBJ1-1, with TRBD1 as a possible D gene (5 bases). From germline, CDR1 is MRHNA and CDR2 SNTAGT. V was clipped by 5 bases and J by 8 bases, with 9 bases between them. The length of the CDR3 is 11 residues. In DNA form, the CDR3 reads TGTGCCAGCAGTCAGGGACGGGAAGCTTTCTTT. Translated, it gives CASSQGREAFF.

CDR3 DNA sequence: TGTGCCAGCAGTGAGTTTCCGGACAGGGGGTTCACTGAGCAGTTCTTC. This codes for CASSEFPDRGFTEQFF. The chain links TRBV6-1 to TRBJ2-1; TRBD1 matches at 10 bases. Germline V gene sequence: CDR1 MNHNS, CDR2 SASEGT. The CDR3 loop spans 16 amino acids. Trimming took 3 bases from V and 9 from J; bases not matched to a gene: 11.

The rearrangement links TRBV18 to TRBJ1-1, with D unclear. Germline V lookup: CDR1 KGHSH, CDR2 LQKENI. The CDR3 totals 12 residues. Trimming removed 2 bases at V and 5 bases at J, with 6 bases between. The CDR3 bases are TGTGCCAGCTCACCAATGAGGACTGAAGCTTTCTTT. It encodes CASSPMRTEAFF.

A few counts support this clonotype. This chain links TRBV4-3 with TRBJ1-2; no firm D call. V was cut by 4 bases and J by 2 bases, with 8 bases left in between. The germline V gene has CDR1 LGHNA and CDR2 YSLEER. The CDR3 sequence is 13 residues long. The CDR3 DNA sequence: TGCGCCAGCAGCCGTCGTGACAACTATGGCTACACCTTC. This sequence encodes CASSRRDNYGYTF.

This clonotype came up a few times. This chain links TRBV20-1 with TRBJ1-3, with no clear D. CDR3 size: 14 residues. Per germline, CDR1 DFQATT and CDR2 SNEGSKA (reference sequence). Trimming shortened V by 1 base and J by 1 base, and 8 bases separated the two germline ends. CDR3 bases: TGCAGTGCTAGAGTGCGGGGTTCTGGAAACACCATATATTTT. It translates to CSARVRGSGNTIYF.

The chain joins TRBV12-3 or TRBV12-4 to TRBJ2-5, with 7 bases matching TRBD1. The CDR3 spans 14 residues. Trimming cost V 8 bases and J 4 bases; bases outside gene matches: 10. Written as DNA, the CDR3 is TGTGCCAGCCGGGACAGTAACCTATTAGAGACCCAGTACTTC. Translation: CASRDSNLLETQYF.

This clonotype was detected only a few times. The chain joins TRBV4-1 to TRBJ1-4, with no clear D. This CDR3 contains 14 residues. Trimming shortened V by 2 bases and J by 5 bases, and 9 bases separated the two germline ends. CDR1 and CDR2 from the germline V gene are MGHRA and YSYEKL. In nucleotides, the CDR3 is TGCGCCAGCAGCCAACAGGTGGGGAATGAAAAACTGTTTTTT. Its translation is CASSQQVGNEKLFF.

The chain joins TRBV5-1 to TRBJ1-5, with 7 bases matching TRBD1. Trimming at V came to 4 bases and at J to 7 bases, leaving 5 bases not matched to a gene. The CDR3 is 13 residues long. The V gene's germline CDR1 is SGHRS and CDR2 YFSETQ. The CDR3 region has the DNA TGCGCCAGCAGCAATGACAGGGACCAGCCCCAGCATTTT. Translating it yields CASSNDRDQPQHF.